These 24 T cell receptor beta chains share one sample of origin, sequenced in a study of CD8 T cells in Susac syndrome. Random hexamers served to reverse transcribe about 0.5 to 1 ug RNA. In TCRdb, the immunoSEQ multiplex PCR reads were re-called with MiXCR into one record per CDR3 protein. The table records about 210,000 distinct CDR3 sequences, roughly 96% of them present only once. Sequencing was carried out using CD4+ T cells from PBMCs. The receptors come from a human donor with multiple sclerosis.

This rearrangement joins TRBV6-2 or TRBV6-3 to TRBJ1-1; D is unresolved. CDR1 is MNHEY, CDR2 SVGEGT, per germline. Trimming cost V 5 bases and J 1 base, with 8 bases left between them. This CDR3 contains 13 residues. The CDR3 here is CASSRVPNTEAFF. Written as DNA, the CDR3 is TGTGCCAGCAGTCGTGTCCCGAACACTGAAGCTTTCTTT.

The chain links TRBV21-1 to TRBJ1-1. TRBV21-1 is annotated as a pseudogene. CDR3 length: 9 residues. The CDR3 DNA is TGTGCCAGCGGCCCTGAAGCTTTCTTT. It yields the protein CASGPEAFF.

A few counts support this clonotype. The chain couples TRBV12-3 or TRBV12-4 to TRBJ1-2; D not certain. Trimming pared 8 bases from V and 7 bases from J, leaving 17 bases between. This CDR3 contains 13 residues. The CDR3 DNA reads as TGTGCCAGCGTATTGATTTTGGGGAGTGGCTACACCTTC. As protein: CASVLILGSGYTF.

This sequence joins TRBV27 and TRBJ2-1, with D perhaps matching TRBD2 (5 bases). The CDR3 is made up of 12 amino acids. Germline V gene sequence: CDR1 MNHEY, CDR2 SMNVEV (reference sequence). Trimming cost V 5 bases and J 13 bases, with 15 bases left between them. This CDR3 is CASSQAAQVQFF. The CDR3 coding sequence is TGTGCCAGCAGTCAAGCGGCCCAAGTTCAGTTCTTC.

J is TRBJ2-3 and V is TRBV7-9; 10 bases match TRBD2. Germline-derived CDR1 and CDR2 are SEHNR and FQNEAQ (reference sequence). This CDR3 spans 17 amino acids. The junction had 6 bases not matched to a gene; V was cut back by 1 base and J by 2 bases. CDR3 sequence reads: CASSLGASGRFTDTQYF. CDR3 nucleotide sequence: TGTGCCAGCAGCTTAGGGGCTAGCGGGAGATTCACAGATACGCAGTATTTT.

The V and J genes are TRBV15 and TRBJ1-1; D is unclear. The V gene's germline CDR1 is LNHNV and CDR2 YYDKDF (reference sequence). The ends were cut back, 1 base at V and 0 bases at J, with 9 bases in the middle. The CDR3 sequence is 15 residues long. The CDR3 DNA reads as TGTGCCACCAGCAGAGCAGGCAGCTTGAACACTGAAGCTTTCTTT. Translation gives CATSRAGSLNTEAFF.

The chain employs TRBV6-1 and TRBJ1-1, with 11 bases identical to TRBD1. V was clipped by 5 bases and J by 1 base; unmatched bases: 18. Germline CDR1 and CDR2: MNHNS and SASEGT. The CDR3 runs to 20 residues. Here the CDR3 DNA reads TGTGCCAGCAGTACCGGGACAGGGGGAGGGGATCTCCCTCCGAACACTGAAGCTTTCTTT. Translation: CASSTGTGGGDLPPNTEAFF.

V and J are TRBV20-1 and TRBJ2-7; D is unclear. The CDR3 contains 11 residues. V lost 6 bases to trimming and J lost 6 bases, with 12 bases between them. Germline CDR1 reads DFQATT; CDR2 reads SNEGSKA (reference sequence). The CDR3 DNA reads TGCAGTGCCAGTACCCCGGGCGAGCAGTACTTC. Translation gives CSASTPGEQYF.

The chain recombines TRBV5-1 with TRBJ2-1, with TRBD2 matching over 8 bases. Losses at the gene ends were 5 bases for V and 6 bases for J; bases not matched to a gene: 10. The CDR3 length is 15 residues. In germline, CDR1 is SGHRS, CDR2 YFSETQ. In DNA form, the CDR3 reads TGCGCCAGCAGAAGGGAAGCGGGAGCCCGCAATGAGCAGTTCTTC. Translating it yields CASRREAGARNEQFF.

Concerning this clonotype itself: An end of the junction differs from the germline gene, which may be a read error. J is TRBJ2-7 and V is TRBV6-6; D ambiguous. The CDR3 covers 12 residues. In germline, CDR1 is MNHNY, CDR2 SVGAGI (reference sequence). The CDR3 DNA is TGTGCCAGCAGACGAGACTCCGACGAGCAGTACTTC. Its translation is CASRRDSDEQYF.

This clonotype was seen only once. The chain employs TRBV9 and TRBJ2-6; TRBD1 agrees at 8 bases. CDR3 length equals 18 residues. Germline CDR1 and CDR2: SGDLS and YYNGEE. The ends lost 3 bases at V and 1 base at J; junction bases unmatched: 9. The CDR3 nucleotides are TGTGCCAGCAGCGCCGGACAGGGTCGAACTTCTGGGGCCAACGTCCTGACTTTC. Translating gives CASSAGQGRTSGANVLTF.

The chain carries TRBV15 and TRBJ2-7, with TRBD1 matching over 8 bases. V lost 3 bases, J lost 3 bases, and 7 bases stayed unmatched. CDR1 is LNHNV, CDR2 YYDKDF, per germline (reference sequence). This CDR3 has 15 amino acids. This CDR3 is CATSSDGQGNYEQYF. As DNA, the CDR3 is TGTGCCACCAGCAGCGATGGACAGGGAAACTACGAGCAGTACTTC.

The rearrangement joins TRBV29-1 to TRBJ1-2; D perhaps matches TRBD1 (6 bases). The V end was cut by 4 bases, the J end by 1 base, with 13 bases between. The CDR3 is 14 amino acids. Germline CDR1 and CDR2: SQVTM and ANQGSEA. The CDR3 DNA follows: TGCAGCGTTGCGGGGGACATGGTTAACTATGGCTACACCTTC. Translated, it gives CSVAGDMVNYGYTF.

CDR3 sequence (DNA): TGTGCCAGCAGTTCCGGACGGGAGGGAGACAATGAGCAGTTCTTC. This translates into CASSSGREGDNEQFF. The genes are TRBV27 and TRBJ2-1, with TRBD2 identical over 8 bases. CDR1 is MNHEY, CDR2 SMNVEV, per germline (reference sequence). Trimming took 4 bases from V and 5 from J; bases not matched to a gene: 7. CDR3 length: 15 amino acids.

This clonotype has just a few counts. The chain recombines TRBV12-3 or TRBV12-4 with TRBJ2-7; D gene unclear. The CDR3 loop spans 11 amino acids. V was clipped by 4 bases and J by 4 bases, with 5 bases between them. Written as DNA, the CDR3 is TGTGCCAGCAGTTCTCAGTACGAGCAGTACTTC. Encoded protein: CASSSQYEQYF.

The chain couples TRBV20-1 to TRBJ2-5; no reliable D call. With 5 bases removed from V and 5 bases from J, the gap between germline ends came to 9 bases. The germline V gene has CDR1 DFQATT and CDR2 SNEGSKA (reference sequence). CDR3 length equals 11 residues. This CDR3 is CSARSRETQYF. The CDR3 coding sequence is TGCAGTGCTCGGAGTCGGGAGACCCAGTACTTC.

For the CDR3, the DNA is TGTGCCAGCAGCCTACCAGGGGACGGGGGTATCGAGCAGTACTTC. This translates into CASSLPGDGGIEQYF. This chain connects TRBV7-9 to TRBJ2-7, with D perhaps given as TRBD1 or TRBD2 (6 bases each). V was shortened by 5 bases and J by 6 bases, with 20 bases between the two germline ends. Germline values: CDR1 SEHNR, CDR2 FQNEAQ (reference sequence). The CDR3 has 15 amino acids.

The CDR3 DNA follows: TGTGCCAGCAGCGACCTTTGGGGTGAGCAGTTCTTC. Amino acids: CASSDLWGEQFF. This rearrangement joins TRBV6-6 to TRBJ2-1; the D is unclear. The V and J ends lost 6 bases and 9 bases respectively, with 12 bases between them. The CDR3 spans 12 residues. Germline V gene data show CDR1 as MNHNY and CDR2 as SVGAGI (reference sequence).

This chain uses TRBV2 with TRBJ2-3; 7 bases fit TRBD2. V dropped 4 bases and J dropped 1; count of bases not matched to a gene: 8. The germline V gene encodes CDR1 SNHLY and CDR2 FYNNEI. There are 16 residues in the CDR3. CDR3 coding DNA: TGTGCCAGCAGTGGAGCTAGCGGCAAAGGCACAGATACGCAGTATTTT. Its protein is CASSGASGKGTDTQYF.

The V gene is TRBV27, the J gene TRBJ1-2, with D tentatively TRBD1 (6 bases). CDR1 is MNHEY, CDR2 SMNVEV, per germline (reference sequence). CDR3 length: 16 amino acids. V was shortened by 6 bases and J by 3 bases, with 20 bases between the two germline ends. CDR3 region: CASRGLLTDRDYGYTF. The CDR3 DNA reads TGTGCCAGCAGGGGGCTGCTTACGGACAGAGACTATGGCTACACCTTC.

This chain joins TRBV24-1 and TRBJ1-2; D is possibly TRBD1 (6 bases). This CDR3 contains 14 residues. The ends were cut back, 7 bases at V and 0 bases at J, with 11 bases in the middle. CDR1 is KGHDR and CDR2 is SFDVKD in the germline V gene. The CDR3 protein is CATSGRGTNYGYTF. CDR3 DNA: TGTGCCACCAGCGGAAGGGGGACTAACTATGGCTACACCTTC.

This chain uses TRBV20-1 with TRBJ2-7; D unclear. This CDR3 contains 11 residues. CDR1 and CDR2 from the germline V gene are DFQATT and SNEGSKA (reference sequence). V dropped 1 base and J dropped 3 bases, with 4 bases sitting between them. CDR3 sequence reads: CSARASYEQYF. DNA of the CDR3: TGCAGTGCTAGAGCGAGCTACGAGCAGTACTTC.

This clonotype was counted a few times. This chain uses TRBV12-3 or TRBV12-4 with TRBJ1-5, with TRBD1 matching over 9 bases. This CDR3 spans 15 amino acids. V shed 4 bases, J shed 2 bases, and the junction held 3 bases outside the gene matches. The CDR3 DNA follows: TGTGCCAGCAGTTCGGGACAGGGAGGCAATCAGCCCCAGCATTTT. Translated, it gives CASSSGQGGNQPQHF.

DNA for the CDR3: TGTGCCACCAGCAGAGATCGATTGCAGGGCGCCTATGGCTACACCTTC. This sequence encodes CATSRDRLQGAYGYTF. This sequence joins TRBV15 and TRBJ1-2; a possible D gene is TRBD1 (5 bases). V gave up 0 bases and J gave up 4 bases, with 15 bases separating them. The germline CDR1 and CDR2 sequences are LNHNV and YYDKDF (reference sequence). CDR3 length equals 16 residues.